This T cell receptor (beta chain) was observed in a study of immunodeficiency (dated by TCRdb to the late 2010s). In the study overall: To search for oligoclonality and VDJ recombination defects, the researchers carried out a repertoire analysis. Study-wide findings and limitations: In the entropy comparisons of patients against healthy controls, patients were shown as n=3 (open circles), and an effect of thymic development was suggested only as a possibility. Patient CD8+ T cells showed restricted TRB V-J pairing and lower productive entropy than control CD8+ T cells. Severe oligoclonality, as judged by top-100 and total clonotype frequencies, was observed in patient CD8+ T cells but not in patient CD4+ T cells.

Genomic DNA was extracted with the QIAamp DNA Blood Mini Kit and sent for immunoSEQ repertoire analysis. A standard quantity of genomic DNA template was used for amplification of CDR3 regions by multiplex PCR. PCR products were sequenced on an Illumina platform. As for how the authors treated the data: Alignment of sequences to a reference was performed, and V, D and J gene definitions were taken from IMGT. A nearest-neighbor clustering algorithm merged closely related sequences to remove PCR and sequencing errors. V, D and J usage in productive unique and total sequences was analyzed using ImmunoSEQ Analyzer tools and R version 3.6.1. The clones in this table, taken by TCRdb from immuneACCESS, are in-frame only. Not every clone is retained; where verified, under half of the shortfall comes from an unresolved V gene, and the cause of the rest is unknown. The DNA was the basis for D and trimming; V, J and clone size are from that table. The sample table shows nearly 3,500 clones, and around 89% are seen once. The ten top clones hold around 12% of the sample.

Before TCR sequencing, CD3+CD8+ T cells were sorted from fresh PBMCs. The CDR3 has 14 amino acids, counting the end cysteine and phenylalanine. Of all the DNA, just the CDR3 is kept, 42 bases in frame from base 1. Reading the germline V gene gives CDR1 MGHRA and CDR2 YSYEKL. V drops 0 bases and J drops 7 bases, leaving 7 bases in between. As to this clone: Its antigen specificity is not known. No qualities accompany the bases; no much larger clone lies one base away.

The TCR originated in a human donor in good health. Input material: CD8+ T cells from blood. The V and J segments used are TRBV4-1 and TRBJ1-6, with no confident D gene call. The CDR3 here reads CASSQEQLNSPLHF. The DNA sequence reads TGCGCCAGCAGCCAAGAACAGCTCAATTCACCCCTCCACTTT.